The rows below give T cell receptor beta chains drawn from one sample of a study of shared clonotypes between healthy human individuals. The table came from immunoSEQ multiplex PCR; TCRdb's copy has only in-frame clones and leaves some out. Of around 440,000 clones in the sample, around 77% were seen once. Sequenced input: PBMCs. All receptors derive from a woman aged 40 to 50 in good health. Some clones in this sample may be carry-over from other donors' samples. The CDR3 runs from the conserved cysteine through the conserved F or W. A D gene is named only where the DNA matches it firmly. Part of the rows lack a size; the others show once, few, many or a class for expanded clones.

j_call clone_size v_call d_call cdr3_nt cdr3_aa
TRBJ2-7 few TRBV10-2 TRBD2 TGCGCCAGTCATCTTGGACTAGGGGACGAGCAGTACTTC CASHLGLGDEQYF
TRBJ2-4 NA TRBV7-9 NA TGTGCCAGCAGCTTAGCGGGCGGGCGGACTGCCAAAAACATTCAGTACTTC CASSLAGGRTAKNIQYF
TRBJ2-5 NA TRBV7-6 TRBD1 TGTGCCAGCAGCAACGGACAGGGGTGGGGAAGGGAGACCCAGTACTTC CASSNGQGWGRETQYF
TRBJ1-5 few TRBV19 NA TGTGCCAGTACTAACGGGAAGGCATCTAGCAATCAGCCCCAGCATTTT CASTNGKASSNQPQHF
TRBJ1-5 NA TRBV6-6 NA TGTGCCAGCAGTTACTCGCGGCAGAGTGGGGAGCCCCAGCATTTT CASSYSRQSGEPQHF
TRBJ1-1 NA TRBV30 NA TGTGCCTGGAGTACCCCCAGACAGAGAAGGAACACTGAAGCTTTCTTT CAWSTPRQRRNTEAFF
TRBJ1-4 NA TRBV5-1 NA TGCGCCAGCAGTCAGGGTTATAATGAAAAACTGTTTTTT CASSQGYNEKLFF
TRBJ1-4 NA TRBV10-3 NA TGTGCCATCAGTGAGTCCGGATCAACTAATGAAAAACTGTTTTTT CAISESGSTNEKLFF
TRBJ1-2 once TRBV19 NA TGTGCCAGTCGTCATAACGGCTACACCTTC CASRHNGYTF
TRBJ2-7 NA TRBV19 TRBD1 TGTGCCAGTAGCAACCCGGGACAGGCCACCGAGCAGTACTTC CASSNPGQATEQYF
TRBJ2-7 NA TRBV30 TRBD2 TGTGCCACACTCCAAACTAGCGGGAACTCCTACGAGCAGTACTTC CATLQTSGNSYEQYF
TRBJ1-3 few TRBV7-6 TRBD1 TGTGCCAGCAGCTCCCTGGGGACAGGGGGAAACACCATATATTTT CASSSLGTGGNTIYF
TRBJ2-5 once TRBV7-2 NA TGTGCCAGCAGCGTTAGCGACGGTGGCCAAGAGACCCAGTACTTC CASSVSDGGQETQYF
TRBJ2-7 NA TRBV13 NA TGTGCCAGCAGCCCTAGATGGGGCGAGCAGTACTTC CASSPRWGEQYF
TRBJ1-1 once TRBV7-9 TRBD1 TGTGCCAGCAACCCGACAGGGGCGGAAACTGAAGCTTTCTTT CASNPTGAETEAFF
TRBJ2-1 NA TRBV14 NA TGTGCCAGCAGCTACGTGGGAAGCCGCGGTGAGCAGTTCTTC CASSYVGSRGEQFF